The next 28 T cell receptor beta chains were all read from a single sample in a study of blood T cell repertoires in COVID-19. Assay used: immunoSEQ multiplex PCR; TCRdb lists only in-frame clones, some missing. Of about 200,000 clones in the sample, about 85% were seen once. Input material: peripheral blood. The receptor source for this set is a woman of 80 years or more with acute or convalescent COVID-19.

The V gene is TRBV5-4, the J gene TRBJ2-7, with D uncertain. The germline V and J ends were trimmed by 0 bases and 5 bases, with 12 bases remaining between them. The germline V gene encodes CDR1 SGHNT and CDR2 YYREEE (reference sequence). This CDR3 comprises 14 residues. The CDR3 coding sequence is TGTGCCAGCAGCTTGGGTAGCAGTAGGAACGAGCAGTACTTC. Translation gives CASSLGSSRNEQYF.

The chain has TRBV2 and TRBJ1-6, with a tentative D call TRBD1 (6 bases). The CDR3 is 16 residues long. The V gene's germline CDR1 is SNHLY and CDR2 FYNNEI. V dropped 6 bases and J dropped 0 bases, with 12 bases sitting between them. The CDR3 DNA reads as TGTGCCAGCAGGGACAGTCGGAGCTCCTATAATTCACCCCTCCACTTT. Residues: CASRDSRSSYNSPLHF.

The chain uses TRBV19 and TRBJ1-2; 10 positions match TRBD1. CDR3 length: 17 amino acids. J gave up 4 bases and V 5 bases, and 13 bases lay outside the gene matches. CDR1 and CDR2 (germline): LNHDA, SQIVND (reference sequence). In DNA, the CDR3 is TGTGCCAGTAGTCTCGACAGGGGGCGATCAGGTCGCTATGGCTACACCTTC. This encodes CASSLDRGRSGRYGYTF.

In DNA, the CDR3 is TGTGCCAGCAGGGAGGGCATGTACTATGGCTACACCTTC. Protein: CASREGMYYGYTF. V usage is TRBV2 and J usage is TRBJ1-2, with D unresolved. V lost 6 bases to trimming and J lost 3 bases, with 11 bases between them. The germline gives CDR1 SNHLY, CDR2 FYNNEI. The CDR3 sequence is 13 residues long.

V is TRBV28 and J is TRBJ1-1; the D is unclear. CDR1 and CDR2 from the germline V gene are MDHEN and SYDVKM. V lost 6 bases and J 3 bases, leaving 8 bases between the germline ends. The CDR3 runs to 12 residues. In DNA form, the CDR3 reads TGTGCCAGCAGCCCAGAATACACTGAAGCTTTCTTT. Its protein product is CASSPEYTEAFF.

The rearrangement links TRBV18 to TRBJ1-5, with TRBD1 matching over 8 bases. Trimming took 2 bases from V and 3 from J; bases not matched to a gene: 3. The germline V gene has CDR1 KGHSH and CDR2 LQKENI. This CDR3 has 15 amino acids. The CDR3 reads CASSPVTGVNQPQHF. CDR3 bases: TGTGCCAGCTCACCAGTGACAGGGGTCAATCAGCCCCAGCATTTT.

This clone was counted once. This rearrangement joins TRBV24-1 to TRBJ2-3, with 7 bases aligning to TRBD1. The V and J ends lost 7 bases and 4 bases, in that order; junction bases with no gene match: 7. The CDR3 is 14 residues long. The germline V gene has CDR1 KGHDR and CDR2 SFDVKD. The DNA for the CDR3 is TGTGCCACCAGGTCGACAGGGTACGCAGATACGCAGTATTTT. It specifies CATRSTGYADTQYF.

This chain joins TRBV18 and TRBJ1-2; 7 positions match TRBD1. The CDR3 covers 15 residues. The germline V gene has CDR1 KGHSH and CDR2 LQKENI. V dropped 0 bases and J dropped 6; count of bases not matched to a gene: 7. CDR3 DNA: TGTGCCAGCTCACCACCCCCAGGGGGTAGAGATGGCTACACCTTC. Translation: CASSPPPGGRDGYTF.

This chain connects TRBV30 to TRBJ1-3, with a weak D call TRBD1 (6 bases). Trimming removed 2 bases at V and 1 base at J, with 9 bases between. The germline V gene has CDR1 GTSNPN and CDR2 SVGIG (reference sequence). The CDR3 covers 14 residues. CDR3 DNA: TGTGCCTGGAGTCGGACAGAATCTGGAAACACCATATATTTT. As protein: CAWSRTESGNTIYF. Together with reference TRBV30 and TRBJ1-3, the CDR3 gives the full variable domain: SQTIHQWPATLVQPVGSPLSLECTVEGTSNPNLYWYRQAAGRGLQLLFYSVGIGQISSEVPQNLSASRPQDRQFILSSKKLLLSDSGFYLCAWSRTESGNTIYFGEGSWLTVV.

The chain links TRBV15 to TRBJ1-2; TRBD1 aligns across 9 bases. The J segment lost 6 bases and the V segment lost 5 bases, leaving 16 bases of the junction unmatched. Germline V CDR1 and CDR2: LNHNV, YYDKDF (reference sequence). This CDR3 spans 17 amino acids. CDR3 DNA sequence: TGTGCCACCAGCTCCCGAGGATTGGGACAGGGTGGAAATGGCTACACCTTC. It specifies CATSSRGLGQGGNGYTF.

This rearrangement joins TRBV6-5 to TRBJ1-5; D ambiguous. The CDR3 totals 12 residues. Trimming pared 6 bases from V and 3 bases from J, leaving 6 bases between. CDR1 and CDR2 (germline): MNHEY, SVGAGI. The CDR3: CASSFFNQPQHF. The CDR3 DNA follows: TGTGCCAGCAGCTTCTTCAATCAGCCCCAGCATTTT.

This chain uses TRBV7-2 with TRBJ1-4; TRBD1 agrees at 10 bases. The CDR3 runs 16 residues. CDR1 and CDR2 from the germline V gene are SGHTA and FQGNSA. The V and J ends lost 6 bases and 4 bases, in that order; junction bases with no gene match: 8. The CDR3 protein is CASSLYGQGGNEKLFF. In nucleotides, the CDR3 is TGTGCCAGCAGTTTATATGGACAGGGGGGTAATGAAAAACTGTTTTTT.

The chain is built from TRBV3-1 (or the pseudogene TRBV3-2) and TRBJ2-1; possible D gene TRBD2, 6 bases. CDR1 LGHDT and CDR2 YNNKEL come from the germline V gene (reference sequence). The CDR3 sequence is 15 residues long. V lost 5 bases, J lost 0 bases, and 11 bases lay in between. The CDR3 bases are TGTGCCAGCAGCTTAGCGGCTAGCTCCTACAATGAGCAGTTCTTC. This sequence encodes CASSLAASSYNEQFF.

The V and J genes are TRBV11-1 and TRBJ1-5; possible D gene TRBD1, 6 bases. This CDR3 is built from 13 residues. Germline CDR1 reads SGHAT; CDR2 reads FQDESV (reference sequence). Trimming took 1 base from V and 8 from J, leaving 9 bases between them. CDR3 bases: TGTGCCAGCAGCTTAGACAGGGAAGAGCCCCAGCATTTT. It yields the protein CASSLDREEPQHF.

V usage is TRBV6-1 and J usage is TRBJ1-4; D unresolved. The V gene lost 7 bases and the J gene lost 5 bases, with 14 bases spanning the gap. Germline assignment: CDR1 MNHNS and CDR2 SASEGT. The CDR3 sequence is 14 residues long. The CDR3: CASKPGMGNEKLFF. In nucleotides, the CDR3 is TGTGCCAGCAAGCCGGGAATGGGGAATGAAAAACTGTTTTTT.

This clone has a single count. The chain carries TRBV7-6 and TRBJ2-7; D call uncertain. CDR3 length: 14 residues. V lost 0 bases, J lost 4 bases, and 10 bases lay in between. Looked up from germline, CDR1 is SGHVS and CDR2 is FNYEAQ. CDR3 sequence reads: CASSLASHYYEQYF. The CDR3 DNA reads TGTGCCAGCAGCTTAGCGTCACACTATTACGAGCAGTACTTC.

This clone came up once. The chain uses TRBV7-2 and TRBJ1-2, with D possibly TRBD1 on 6 matching bases. The V end was cut by 5 bases, the J end by 3 bases, with 10 bases between. This CDR3 contains 13 residues. In germline, CDR1 is SGHTA, CDR2 FQGNSA. The chain's CDR3 is CASSRNRDYGYTF. CDR3 nucleotides: TGTGCCAGCAGCCGTAACAGGGACTATGGCTACACCTTC.

This sequence joins TRBV2 and TRBJ1-6, with 7 bases identical to TRBD1. The germline CDR1 and CDR2 sequences are SNHLY and FYNNEI. The CDR3 runs 18 residues. J gave up 0 bases and V 0 bases, and 5 bases lay outside the gene matches. The CDR3 loop reads CASSEARTGSSYNSPLHF. CDR3 nucleotides: TGTGCCAGCAGTGAAGCGAGGACAGGCAGCTCCTATAATTCACCCCTCCACTTT.

The chain combines TRBV7-9 with TRBJ2-6, with TRBD2 identical over 7 bases. The germline V gene encodes CDR1 SEHNR and CDR2 FQNEAQ (reference sequence). After removal of 3 bases from V and 4 bases from J, the junction contained 3 bases not matched to a gene. The CDR3 runs to 15 residues. The CDR3 region is CASSLYGRGANVLTF. DNA for the CDR3: TGTGCCAGCAGCTTGTACGGGAGGGGGGCCAACGTCCTGACTTTC.

This chain connects TRBV28 to TRBJ1-5, with TRBD1 matching 10 bases. The length of the CDR3 is 16 residues. The germline CDR1 and CDR2 sequences are MDHEN and SYDVKM. The V gene end was trimmed by 4 bases and the J gene end by 2 bases; junction bases not matched to a gene: 5. The CDR3 loop reads CASSSGQGDGNQPQHF. The CDR3 coding sequence is TGTGCCAGCAGTTCCGGACAGGGGGATGGCAATCAGCCCCAGCATTTT. The full variable domain, in which reference TRBV28 and TRBJ1-5 provide the parts outside the CDR3, is DVKVTQSSRYLVKRTGEKVFLECVQDMDHENMFWYRQDPGLGLRLIYFSYDVKMKEKGDIPEGYSVSREKKERFSLILESASTNQTSMYLCASSSGQGDGNQPQHFGDGTRLSIL.

This clone was counted only a few times. The chain recombines TRBV7-2 with TRBJ1-1; the D gene is possibly TRBD1 (6 bases). This CDR3 has 14 amino acids. V lost 3 bases to trimming and J lost 7 bases, with 15 bases between them. Germline V gene sequence: CDR1 SGHTA, CDR2 FQGNSA. CDR3: CASSLGQGFIEAFF. The CDR3 region has the DNA TGTGCCAGCAGCTTGGGTCAGGGGTTTATTGAAGCTTTCTTT.

The J gene is TRBJ1-2, the V gene TRBV5-1; 7 positions match TRBD1. The CDR3 is made up of 14 amino acids. J was trimmed by 2 bases and V by 2 bases; bases with no gene match: 3. Germline values: CDR1 SGHRS, CDR2 YFSETQ. DNA of the CDR3: TGCGCCAGCAGCTTCTCAGGGGGAAACTATGGCTACACCTTC. This sequence encodes CASSFSGGNYGYTF.

This chain uses TRBV7-9 with TRBJ1-4; 11 positions match TRBD1. CDR1 is SEHNR, CDR2 FQNEAQ, per germline (reference sequence). The CDR3 covers 15 residues. V shed 4 bases and J 8 bases; nucleotides not matched to a gene: 6. In DNA, the CDR3 is TGTGCCAGCAGCTCCGGACAGGGGGCCTGGGAAAAACTGTTTTTT. Translating gives CASSSGQGAWEKLFF. Based on the CDR3 plus reference TRBV7-9 and TRBJ1-4, the full variable domain is DTGVSQNPRHKITKRGQNVTFRCDPISEHNRLYWYRQTLGQGPEFLTYFQNEAQLEKSRLLSDRFSAERPKGSFSTLEIQRTEQGDSAMYLCASSSGQGAWEKLFFGSGTQLSVL.

CDR3 in amino acids: CASSYRLAGVNEQYF. DNA for the CDR3: TGTGCCAGCAGTTACCGGCTAGCGGGAGTGAACGAGCAGTACTTC. The chain links TRBV6-5 to TRBJ2-7, with 10 bases that match TRBD2. Trimming cost V 2 bases and J 5 bases; bases outside gene matches: 6. CDR3 length equals 15 residues. Germline CDR1 and CDR2: MNHEY and SVGAGI.

V is TRBV3-1 (or the pseudogene TRBV3-2) and J is TRBJ1-1; the D gene is possibly TRBD1 (5 bases). Trimming pared 6 bases from V and 0 bases from J, leaving 8 bases between. Germline V gene lookup returns CDR1 LGHDT and CDR2 YNNKEL (reference sequence). The CDR3 consists of 13 residues. CDR3 nucleotide sequence: TGTGCCAGCAGAGTGGGGCTGAACACTGAAGCTTTCTTT. It encodes CASRVGLNTEAFF.

This chain uses TRBV7-6 with TRBJ2-5; D is undetermined. CDR3 length: 12 amino acids. Germline-derived CDR1 and CDR2 are SGHVS and FNYEAQ. V dropped 3 bases and J dropped 5 bases, with 7 bases sitting between them. CDR3: CASSFGWETQYF. CDR3 DNA sequence: TGTGCCAGCAGCTTCGGTTGGGAGACCCAGTACTTC.

This rearrangement joins TRBV28 to TRBJ1-6; TRBD1 agrees at 7 bases. Losses at the gene ends were 5 bases for V and 10 bases for J; bases not matched to a gene: 11. CDR3 length: 15 amino acids. Germline-derived CDR1 and CDR2 are MDHEN and SYDVKM. Written as DNA, the CDR3 is TGTGCCAGCAGTCCGGCCCGAGGGGGCGGGTCACCCCTCCACTTT. It translates to CASSPARGGGSPLHF. Drawing the rest from reference TRBV28 and TRBJ1-6, the complete variable domain is DVKVTQSSRYLVKRTGEKVFLECVQDMDHENMFWYRQDPGLGLRLIYFSYDVKMKEKGDIPEGYSVSREKKERFSLILESASTNQTSMYLCASSPARGGGSPLHFGNGTRLTVT.

This chain joins TRBV7-9 and TRBJ1-2; a possible D gene is TRBD1 (5 bases). V was shortened by 1 base and J by 2 bases, with 11 bases between the two germline ends. This CDR3 is 15 amino acids long. Germline CDR1 is SEHNR and CDR2 is FQNEAQ (reference sequence). The CDR3 DNA reads as TGTGCCAGCAGCTTAGGACCCGACAGCAACTATGGCTACACCTTC. Translating gives CASSLGPDSNYGYTF.